This T cell receptor (beta chain) originates from a study of T cell responses to AZD1222 COVID-19 vaccine. Germline V gene data show CDR1 as KGHDR and CDR2 as SFDVKD. The CDR3 is made up of 13 amino acids. The ends were cut back, 9 bases at V and 3 bases at J, with 13 bases in the middle. Here immunoSEQ multiplex PCR was the method, and the copy in TCRdb shows in-frame clones only, minus some. This sample carries under 150,000 clones, about 93% of them seen once, and the ten largest clones take about 5%. Findings and caveats of the study: AZD1222 recipients seropositive at baseline numbered only six or seven. White British ancestry dominated among donors, who included more females, and clonal diversity was possibly underestimated. Without day 14 samples, only post-peak T cell repertoires were studied.

For this clone: Its antigen is not known.

The V call is TRBV24-1, the J call TRBJ2-5, with D maybe TRBD2 (5 bases). The sample consisted of peripheral blood, taken on day 0 of AZD1222 vaccination. The sequence derives from an adult in good health. For the CDR3, the DNA is TGTGCCACCCAAGAGGGCGTTAAAGAGACCCAGTACTTC. Translating gives CATQEGVKETQYF.